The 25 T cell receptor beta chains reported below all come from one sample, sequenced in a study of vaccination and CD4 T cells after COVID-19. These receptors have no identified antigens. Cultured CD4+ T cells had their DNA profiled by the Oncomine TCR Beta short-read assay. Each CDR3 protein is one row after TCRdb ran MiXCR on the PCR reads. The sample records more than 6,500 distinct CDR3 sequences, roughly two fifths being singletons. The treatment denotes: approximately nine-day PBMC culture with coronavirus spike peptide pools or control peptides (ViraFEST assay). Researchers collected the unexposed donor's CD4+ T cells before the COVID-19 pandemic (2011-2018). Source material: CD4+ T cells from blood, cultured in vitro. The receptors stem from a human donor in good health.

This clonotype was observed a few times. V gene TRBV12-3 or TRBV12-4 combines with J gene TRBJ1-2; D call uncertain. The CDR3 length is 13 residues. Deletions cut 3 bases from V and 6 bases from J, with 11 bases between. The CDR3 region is CASSFGGMDGYTF. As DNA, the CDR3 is TGTGCCAGCAGTTTCGGAGGGATGGATGGCTACACCTTC.

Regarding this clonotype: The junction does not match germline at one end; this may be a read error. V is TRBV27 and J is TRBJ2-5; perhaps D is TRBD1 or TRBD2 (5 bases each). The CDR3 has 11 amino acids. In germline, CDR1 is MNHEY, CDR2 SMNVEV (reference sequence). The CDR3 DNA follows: TGTGCCAGCGGTTTTGGGGGGACCCAGTACTTC. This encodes CASGFGGTQYF.

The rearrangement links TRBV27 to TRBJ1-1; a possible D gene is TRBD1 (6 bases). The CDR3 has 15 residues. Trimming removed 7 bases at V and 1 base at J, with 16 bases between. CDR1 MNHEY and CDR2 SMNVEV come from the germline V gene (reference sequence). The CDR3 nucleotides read TGTGCCAGCAAAAGCAGGGGAGACGGGAACACTGAAGCTTTCTTT. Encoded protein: CASKSRGDGNTEAFF.

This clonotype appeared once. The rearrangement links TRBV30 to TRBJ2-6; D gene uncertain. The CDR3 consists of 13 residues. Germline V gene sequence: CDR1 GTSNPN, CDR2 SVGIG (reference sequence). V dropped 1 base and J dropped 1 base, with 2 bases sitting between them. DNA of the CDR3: TGTGCCTGGAGTGCGTCTGGGGCCAACGTCCTGACTTTC. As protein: CAWSASGANVLTF.

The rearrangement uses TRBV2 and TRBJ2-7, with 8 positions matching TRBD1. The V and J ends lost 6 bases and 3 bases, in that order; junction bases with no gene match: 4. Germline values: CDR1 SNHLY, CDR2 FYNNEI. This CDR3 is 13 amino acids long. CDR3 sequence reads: CASRDGTGYEQYF. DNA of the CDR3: TGTGCCAGCAGAGACGGGACAGGCTACGAGCAGTACTTC.

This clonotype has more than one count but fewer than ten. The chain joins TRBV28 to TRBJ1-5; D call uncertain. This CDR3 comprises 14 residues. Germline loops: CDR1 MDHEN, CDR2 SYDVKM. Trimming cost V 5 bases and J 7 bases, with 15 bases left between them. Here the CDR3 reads CASSTAGSGQPQHF. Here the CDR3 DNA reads TGTGCCAGCAGTACTGCTGGGTCAGGACAGCCCCAGCATTTT.

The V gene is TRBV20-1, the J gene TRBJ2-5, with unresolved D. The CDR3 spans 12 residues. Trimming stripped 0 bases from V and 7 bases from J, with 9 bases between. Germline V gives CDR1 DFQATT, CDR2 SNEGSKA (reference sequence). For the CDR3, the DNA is TGCAGTGCTAGAGATCTCGGGCCGACCCAGTACTTC. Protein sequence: CSARDLGPTQYF.

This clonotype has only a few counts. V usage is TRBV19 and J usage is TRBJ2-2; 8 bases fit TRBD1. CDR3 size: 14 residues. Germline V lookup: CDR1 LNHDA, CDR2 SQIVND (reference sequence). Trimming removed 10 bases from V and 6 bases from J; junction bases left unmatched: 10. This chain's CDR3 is CATGQGVLAGELFF. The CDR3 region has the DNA TGTGCCACAGGACAGGGAGTTTTGGCCGGGGAGCTGTTTTTT.

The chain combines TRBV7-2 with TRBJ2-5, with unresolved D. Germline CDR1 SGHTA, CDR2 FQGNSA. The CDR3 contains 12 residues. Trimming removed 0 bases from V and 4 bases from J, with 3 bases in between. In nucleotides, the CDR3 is TGTGCCAGCAGCTTAGCGGTAGAGACCCAGTACTTC. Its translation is CASSLAVETQYF.

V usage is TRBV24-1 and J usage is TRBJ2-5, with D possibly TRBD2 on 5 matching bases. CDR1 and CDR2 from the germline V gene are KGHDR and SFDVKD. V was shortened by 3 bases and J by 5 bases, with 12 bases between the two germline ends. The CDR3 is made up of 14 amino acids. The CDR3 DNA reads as TGTGCCACCAGTGATCACGGGGTAGGGGAGACCCAGTACTTC. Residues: CATSDHGVGETQYF.

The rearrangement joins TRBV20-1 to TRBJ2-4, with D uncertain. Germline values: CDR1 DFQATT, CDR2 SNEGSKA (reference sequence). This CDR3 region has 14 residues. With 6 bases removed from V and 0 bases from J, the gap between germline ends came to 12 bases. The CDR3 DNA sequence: TGCAGTGCCCGTCATAACCTAGCCAAAAACATTCAGTACTTC. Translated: CSARHNLAKNIQYF.

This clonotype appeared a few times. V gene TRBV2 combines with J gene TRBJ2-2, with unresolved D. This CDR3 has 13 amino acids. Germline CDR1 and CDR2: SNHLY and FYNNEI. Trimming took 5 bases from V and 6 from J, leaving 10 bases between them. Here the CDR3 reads CASSPQTPGELFF. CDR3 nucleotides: TGTGCCAGCAGTCCTCAGACTCCCGGGGAGCTGTTTTTT.

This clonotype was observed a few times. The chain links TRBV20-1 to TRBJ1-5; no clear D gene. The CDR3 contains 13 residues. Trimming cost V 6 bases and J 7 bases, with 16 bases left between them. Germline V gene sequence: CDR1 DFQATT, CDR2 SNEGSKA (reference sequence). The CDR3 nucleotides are TGCAGTGCCCGGACGGGAGTGGGACAGCCCCAGCATTTT. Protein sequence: CSARTGVGQPQHF.

CDR3 DNA sequence: TGCAGTGCTTTCGACAGAAGCAATCAGCCCCAGCATTTT. Translation gives CSAFDRSNQPQHF. The chain is built from TRBV20-1 and TRBJ1-5; perhaps TRBD1 as D (5 bases). Trimming took 5 bases from V and 1 from J, leaving 9 bases between them. CDR3 size: 13 residues. Looked up from germline, CDR1 is DFQATT and CDR2 is SNEGSKA (reference sequence).

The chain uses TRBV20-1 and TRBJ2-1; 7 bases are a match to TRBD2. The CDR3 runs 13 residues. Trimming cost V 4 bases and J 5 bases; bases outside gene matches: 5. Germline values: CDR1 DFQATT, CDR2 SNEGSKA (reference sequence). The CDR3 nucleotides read TGCAGTGCTATTGCGGGAGTCGACAATGAGCAGTTCTTC. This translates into CSAIAGVDNEQFF.

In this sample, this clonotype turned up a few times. The CDR3 here is CATTDRGQAGTQYF. CDR3 sequence (DNA): TGTGCCACCACCGATCGGGGACAGGCGGGGACCCAGTACTTC. The chain couples TRBV24-1 to TRBJ2-5; TRBD1 matches 8 bases. Germline trimming cut 8 bases from V and 7 bases from J; bases unmatched to any gene: 11. Germline CDR1 reads KGHDR; CDR2 reads SFDVKD. The length of the CDR3 is 14 residues.

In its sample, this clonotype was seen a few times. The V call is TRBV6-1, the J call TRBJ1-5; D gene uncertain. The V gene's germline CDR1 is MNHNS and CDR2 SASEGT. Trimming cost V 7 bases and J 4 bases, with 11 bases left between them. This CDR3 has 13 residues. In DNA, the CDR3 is TGTGCCAGCAAGACGAGTCTTAATCAGCCCCAGCATTTT. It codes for CASKTSLNQPQHF.

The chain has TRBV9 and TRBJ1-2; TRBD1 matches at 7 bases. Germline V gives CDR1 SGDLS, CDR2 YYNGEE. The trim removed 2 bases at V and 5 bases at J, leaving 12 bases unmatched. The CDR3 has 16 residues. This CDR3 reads CASSVLSRDRLYGYTF. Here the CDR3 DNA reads TGTGCCAGCAGCGTCCTCTCCAGGGACAGACTGTATGGCTACACCTTC.

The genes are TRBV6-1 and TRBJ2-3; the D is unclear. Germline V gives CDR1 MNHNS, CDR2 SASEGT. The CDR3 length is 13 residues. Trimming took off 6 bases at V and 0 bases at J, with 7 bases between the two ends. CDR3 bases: TGTGCCAGCAGCCGCGGCAGCACAGATACGCAGTATTTT. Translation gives CASSRGSTDTQYF.

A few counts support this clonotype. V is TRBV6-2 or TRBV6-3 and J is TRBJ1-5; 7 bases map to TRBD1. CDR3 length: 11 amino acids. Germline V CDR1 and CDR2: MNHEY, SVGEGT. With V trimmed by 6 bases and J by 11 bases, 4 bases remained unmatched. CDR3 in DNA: TGTGCCAGCAGGCAGGGGGGAGCCCAGCATTTT. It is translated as CASRQGGAQHF.

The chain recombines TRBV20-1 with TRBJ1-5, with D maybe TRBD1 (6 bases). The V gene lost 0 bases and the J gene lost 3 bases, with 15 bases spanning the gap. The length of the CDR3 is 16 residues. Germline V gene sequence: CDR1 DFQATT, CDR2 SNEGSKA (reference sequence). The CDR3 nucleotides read TGCAGTGCTAGAGATGGCAGGGGATTTAACAATCAGCCCCAGCATTTT. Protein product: CSARDGRGFNNQPQHF.

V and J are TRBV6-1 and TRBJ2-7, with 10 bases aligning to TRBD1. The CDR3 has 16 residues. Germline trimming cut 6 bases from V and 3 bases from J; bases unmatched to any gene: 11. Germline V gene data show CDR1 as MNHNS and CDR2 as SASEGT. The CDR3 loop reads CASSPGTGVSVYEQYF. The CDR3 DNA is TGTGCCAGCAGCCCCGGGACAGGGGTCTCCGTCTACGAGCAGTACTTC.

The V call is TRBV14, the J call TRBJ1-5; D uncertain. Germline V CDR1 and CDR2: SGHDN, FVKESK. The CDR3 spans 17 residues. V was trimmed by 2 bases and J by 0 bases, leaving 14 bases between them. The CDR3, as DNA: TGTGCCAGCAGCCAATTTGAGAGACCTTATAGCAATCAGCCCCAGCATTTT. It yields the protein CASSQFERPYSNQPQHF.

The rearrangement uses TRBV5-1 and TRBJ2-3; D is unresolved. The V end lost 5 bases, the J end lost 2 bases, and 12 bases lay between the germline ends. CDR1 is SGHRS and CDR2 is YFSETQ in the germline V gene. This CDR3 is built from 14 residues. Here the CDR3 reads CASRSRTYTDTQYF. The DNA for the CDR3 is TGCGCCAGCAGATCCCGCACGTACACAGATACGCAGTATTTT.

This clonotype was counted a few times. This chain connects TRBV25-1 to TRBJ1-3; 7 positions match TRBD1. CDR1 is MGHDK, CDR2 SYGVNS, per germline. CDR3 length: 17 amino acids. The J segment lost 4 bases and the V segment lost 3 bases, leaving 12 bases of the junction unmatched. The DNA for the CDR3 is TGTGCCAGCAGTGACCCAAGACAGGGCCCCCACGGAAACACCATATATTTT. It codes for CASSDPRQGPHGNTIYF. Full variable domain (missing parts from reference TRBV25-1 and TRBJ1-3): EADIYQTPRYLVIGTGKKITLECSQTMGHDKMYWYQQDPGMELHLIHYSYGVNSTEKGDLSSESTVSRIRTEHFPLTLESARPSHTSQYLCASSDPRQGPHGNTIYFGEGSWLTVV.